The next 19 T cell receptor beta chains were all read from a single sample in a study of beta chain features in type 1 diabetes. No antigen is known for these receptors. Study-wide points: Across all four CD4+ subsets, people with type 1 diabetes showed modestly shorter TCRB CDR3s.

Reverse transcribing all isolated RNA meant expressed TCRB transcripts were sequenced. Profiling relied on immunoSEQ multiplex PCR, and the TCRdb table lists in-frame clones only, not all of them. Of hundreds of thousands of clones in the sample, around 15% were seen once. Sample: naive CD4+ T cells from blood. These TCRs come from a man between 18 and 29 years old with type 1 diabetes.

The rearrangement links TRBV9 to TRBJ1-1; D may be TRBD1 (6 bases). V dropped 0 bases and J dropped 5 bases, with 11 bases sitting between them. This CDR3 comprises 14 residues. Looked up from germline, CDR1 is SGDLS and CDR2 is YYNGEE. DNA of the CDR3: TGTGCCAGCAGCGTAGCAGGGGTAGGGACTGAAGCTTTCTTT. Protein product: CASSVAGVGTEAFF.

The chain is built from TRBV29-1 and TRBJ1-2, with D uncertain. CDR3 size: 13 residues. CDR1 SQVTM and CDR2 ANQGSEA come from the germline V gene. Trimming pared 3 bases from V and 2 bases from J, leaving 10 bases between. DNA of the CDR3: TGCAGCGTTGAGGCGGTGAGGAACTATGGCTACACCTTC. Its protein is CSVEAVRNYGYTF.

This chain uses TRBV29-1 with TRBJ2-3, with D maybe TRBD2 (6 bases). Germline V gene sequence: CDR1 SQVTM, CDR2 ANQGSEA. V was pared by 6 bases and J by 5 bases, with 21 bases between. The length of the CDR3 is 15 residues. CDR3 sequence (DNA): TGCAGCGTCGACAAGCTGGGCGCGGGGATAGATACGCAGTATTTT. Amino acid sequence: CSVDKLGAGIDTQYF.

The chain combines TRBV19 with TRBJ1-5, with a possible D match to TRBD1 (5 bases). Germline loops: CDR1 LNHDA, CDR2 SQIVND (reference sequence). The CDR3 length is 14 residues. V shed 3 bases and J shed 5 bases, with 11 bases lying between them. The CDR3 nucleotides are TGTGCCAGTAGTATGCAGGGCAACTATCAGCCCCAGCATTTT. Encoded protein: CASSMQGNYQPQHF.

This rearrangement joins TRBV7-6 to TRBJ2-3; D is ambiguous. V lost 3 bases to trimming and J lost 5 bases, with 12 bases between them. Germline CDR1 and CDR2: SGHVS and FNYEAQ. The CDR3 consists of 14 residues. The CDR3 DNA sequence: TGTGCCAGCAGCTTCGATTTCGCGAAAGATACGCAGTATTTT. Residues: CASSFDFAKDTQYF.

This clone occurred once. The chain combines TRBV2 with TRBJ1-6; no clear D gene. V gave up 7 bases and J gave up 5 bases, with 9 bases separating them. The CDR3 is 13 residues long. The germline V gene encodes CDR1 SNHLY and CDR2 FYNNEI. This chain's CDR3 is CASKSENNSPLHF. Written as DNA, the CDR3 is TGTGCCAGCAAAAGCGAAAATAATTCACCCCTCCACTTT. Full variable domain (outside the CDR3, taken from reference TRBV2 and TRBJ1-6): EPEVTQTPSHQVTQMGQEVILRCVPISNHLYFYWYRQILGQKVEFLVSFYNNEISEKSEIFDDQFSVERPDGSNFTLKIRSTKLEDSAMYFCASKSENNSPLHFGNGTRLTVT.

This clone showed up just a few times. V is TRBV6-5 and J is TRBJ1-1; D remains unclear. The CDR3 loop spans 14 amino acids. The germline gives CDR1 MNHEY, CDR2 SVGAGI. Trimming pared 2 bases from V and 1 base from J, leaving 8 bases between. The CDR3 sequence: CASSYELTNTEAFF. The CDR3 DNA is TGTGCCAGCAGTTACGAACTAACGAACACTGAAGCTTTCTTT.

The rearrangement links TRBV10-3 to TRBJ2-1, with 9 nucleotides matching TRBD1. V shed 4 bases, J shed 9 bases, and the junction held 7 bases outside the gene matches. The CDR3 is 14 amino acids. Germline CDR1 is ENHRY and CDR2 is SYGVKD. The CDR3: CAISAGTGTLEQFF. CDR3 sequence (DNA): TGTGCCATCAGTGCCGGGACAGGGACACTTGAGCAGTTCTTC.

This chain uses TRBV29-1 with TRBJ1-1; 8 positions agree with TRBD1. This CDR3 contains 12 residues. Germline V gene lookup returns CDR1 SQVTM and CDR2 ANQGSEA. J gave up 3 bases and V 8 bases, and 5 bases lay outside the gene matches. The CDR3 sequence: CSTGGPDTEAFF. For the CDR3, the DNA is TGCAGCACAGGGGGGCCGGACACTGAAGCTTTCTTT.

The sample holds a few counts of this clone. V is TRBV27 and J is TRBJ2-1; D unclear. The CDR3 spans 14 residues. Trimming removed 2 bases at V and 4 bases at J, with 9 bases between. In germline, CDR1 is MNHEY, CDR2 SMNVEV (reference sequence). The CDR3 sequence: CASSLKWPYNEQFF. The DNA of the CDR3 is TGTGCCAGCAGTTTAAAATGGCCTTACAATGAGCAGTTCTTC.

The chain uses TRBV19 and TRBJ2-2, with D perhaps matching TRBD2 (5 bases). The CDR3 loop spans 14 amino acids. V was shortened by 4 bases and J by 7 bases, with 13 bases between the two germline ends. Germline CDR1 reads LNHDA; CDR2 reads SQIVND (reference sequence). The DNA of the CDR3 is TGTGCCAGTAGTAAGGACGGAGCGGTCGGGGAGCTGTTTTTT. This encodes CASSKDGAVGELFF.

The rearrangement joins TRBV7-2 to TRBJ1-1, with D perhaps TRBD1 (5 bases). CDR1 is SGHTA and CDR2 is FQGNSA in the germline V gene. The CDR3 runs to 14 residues. The V and J ends lost 3 bases and 5 bases respectively, with 13 bases between them. CDR3 amino acids: CASSFGGADTEAFF. CDR3 bases: TGTGCCAGCAGCTTTGGAGGGGCAGATACTGAAGCTTTCTTT. The entire variable domain, with the rest obtained from reference TRBV7-2 and TRBJ1-1, is as follows: GAGVSQSPSNKVTEKGKDVELRCDPISGHTALYWYRQSLGQGLEFLIYFQGNSAPDKSGLPSDRFSAERTGGSVSTLTIQRTQQEDSAVYLCASSFGGADTEAFFGQGTRLTVV.

The CDR3 nucleotides are TGTGCCAGCAGCTCCACCGGGACGGAACATTCACCCCTCCACTTT. Protein product: CASSSTGTEHSPLHF. The chain links TRBV7-2 to TRBJ1-6; D is possibly TRBD1 (5 bases). V shed 4 bases and J shed 8 bases, with 15 bases lying between them. Germline lookup yields CDR1 SGHTA and CDR2 FQGNSA. The CDR3 runs to 15 residues.

This clone showed up just a few times. The chain links TRBV14 to TRBJ2-7; no clear D. CDR1 is SGHDN, CDR2 FVKESK, per germline. This CDR3 spans 14 amino acids. V gave up 1 base and J gave up 0 bases, with 7 bases separating them. The CDR3 sequence is CASSQVGFSYEQYF. DNA for the CDR3: TGTGCCAGCAGCCAAGTGGGGTTCTCCTACGAGCAGTACTTC.

This clone was counted only a few times. The chain uses TRBV5-5 and TRBJ2-3; TRBD1 aligns across 9 bases. Losses at the gene ends were 4 bases for V and 3 bases for J; bases not matched to a gene: 3. CDR3 length: 14 amino acids. Germline CDR1 is SGHKS and CDR2 is YYEKEE (reference sequence). Here the CDR3 DNA reads TGTGCCAGCAGCCTTGACAGGGGGACAGATACGCAGTATTTT. Amino acid sequence: CASSLDRGTDTQYF.

The J gene is TRBJ2-1, the V gene TRBV13; D unresolved. The CDR3 is 12 residues long. Looked up from germline, CDR1 is PRHDT and CDR2 is FYEKMQ (reference sequence). V lost 5 bases to trimming and J lost 9 bases, with 11 bases between them. The CDR3 spells CASSPQPGEQFF. DNA for the CDR3: TGTGCCAGCAGCCCCCAACCGGGTGAGCAGTTCTTC.

V and J are TRBV7-6 and TRBJ2-1; 7 bases are shared with TRBD1. The CDR3 is 16 residues long. Per germline, CDR1 SGHVS and CDR2 FNYEAQ. V shed 5 bases, J shed 5 bases, and the junction held 12 bases outside the gene matches. The CDR3 is CASSRGQAGNDNEQFF. The CDR3 DNA sequence: TGTGCCAGCAGCCGAGGACAGGCCGGCAACGACAATGAGCAGTTCTTC. Together with reference TRBV7-6 and TRBJ2-1, the CDR3 gives the full variable domain: GAGVSQSPRYKVTKRGQDVALRCDPISGHVSLYWYRQALGQGPEFLTYFNYEAQQDKSGLPNDRFSAERPEGSISTLTIQRTEQRDSAMYRCASSRGQAGNDNEQFFGPGTRLTVL.

The sample holds a few counts of this clone. The chain joins TRBV27 to TRBJ1-5, with D unclear. Germline V CDR1 and CDR2: MNHEY, SMNVEV (reference sequence). V shed 3 bases and J shed 2 bases, with 8 bases lying between them. This CDR3 spans 14 amino acids. CDR3 nucleotide sequence: TGTGCCAGCAGTTTCCTCGATGGCAATCAGCCCCAGCATTTT. The encoded protein is CASSFLDGNQPQHF.

This clone was found a few times. The rearrangement links TRBV29-1 to TRBJ1-1; D is perhaps TRBD1 (5 bases). Trimming removed 4 bases from V and 4 bases from J, with 13 bases in between. CDR1 is SQVTM, CDR2 ANQGSEA, per germline. The CDR3 has 13 residues. The CDR3 DNA sequence: TGCAGCGTTGTAAGAGTAGGGACCACTGAAGCTTTCTTT. Protein product: CSVVRVGTTEAFF.